This T cell receptor (beta chain) was found in a study of blood T cell repertoires in COVID-19. Across the study: There were acute and convalescent COVID-19 samples, and they came from the United States, Italy and Spain.

Trimming cost V 5 bases and J 5 bases, with 22 bases left between them. Germline-derived CDR1 and CDR2 are LNHDA and SQIVND (reference sequence). The CDR3 is 17 amino acids. The study recruited people aged roughly 18 to 100 years across about two dozen US areas. Either two negative PCRs, clearance, or symptom resolution qualified Cohort 3 donors as recovered. TCRdb keeps only in-frame clones here, not all; method: immunoSEQ multiplex PCR. The sample records about 330,000 clones, around 87% being singletons. Sequencing used PBMCs or T cells enriched from blood (not recorded which). The chain carries TRBV19 and TRBJ2-1; a weak D match, TRBD2 (5 bases). This sequence was found in a young woman who had recovered from COVID-19. The CDR3 reads CASSSPPDYLFHNEQFF. In DNA, the CDR3 is TGTGCCAGTAGTTCTCCCCCCGACTACCTATTCCACAATGAGCAGTTCTTC.